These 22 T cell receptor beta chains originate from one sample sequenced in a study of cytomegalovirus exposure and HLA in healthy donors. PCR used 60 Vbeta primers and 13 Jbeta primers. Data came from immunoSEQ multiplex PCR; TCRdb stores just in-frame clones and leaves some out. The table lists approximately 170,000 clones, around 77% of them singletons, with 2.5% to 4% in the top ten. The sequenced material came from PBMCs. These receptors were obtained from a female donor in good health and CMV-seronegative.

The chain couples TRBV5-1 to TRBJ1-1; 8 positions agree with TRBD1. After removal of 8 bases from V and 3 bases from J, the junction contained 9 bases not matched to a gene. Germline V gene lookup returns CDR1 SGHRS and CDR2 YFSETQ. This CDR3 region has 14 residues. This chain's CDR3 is CASRTGIEDTEAFF. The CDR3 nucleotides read TGCGCCAGTCGGACAGGGATTGAGGACACTGAAGCTTTCTTT.

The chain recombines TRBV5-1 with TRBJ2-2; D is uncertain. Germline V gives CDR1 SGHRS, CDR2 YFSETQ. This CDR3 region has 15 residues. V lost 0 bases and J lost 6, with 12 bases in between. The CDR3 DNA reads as TGCGCCAGCAGCTTGGAACCGTTAAGCTCCGGGGAGCTGTTTTTT. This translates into CASSLEPLSSGELFF.

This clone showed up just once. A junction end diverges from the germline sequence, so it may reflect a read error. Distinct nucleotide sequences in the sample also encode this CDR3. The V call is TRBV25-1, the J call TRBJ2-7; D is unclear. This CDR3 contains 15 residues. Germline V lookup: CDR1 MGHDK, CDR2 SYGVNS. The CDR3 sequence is CASSVSAAHSYEQYF. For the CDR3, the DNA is TGTGCCAGTAGTGTCTCGGCAGCGCATTCCTACGAGCAGTACTTC.

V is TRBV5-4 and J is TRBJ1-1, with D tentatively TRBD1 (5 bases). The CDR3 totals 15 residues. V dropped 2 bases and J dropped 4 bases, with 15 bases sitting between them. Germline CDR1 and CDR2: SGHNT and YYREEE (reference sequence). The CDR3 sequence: CASSFGGEGSTEAFF. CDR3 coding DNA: TGTGCCAGCAGCTTCGGGGGGGAGGGGTCCACTGAAGCTTTCTTT.

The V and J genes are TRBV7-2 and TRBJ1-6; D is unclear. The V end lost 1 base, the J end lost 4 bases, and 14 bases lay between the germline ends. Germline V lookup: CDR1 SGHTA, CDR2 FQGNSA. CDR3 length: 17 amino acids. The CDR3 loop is CASSLGGPLIYNSPLHF. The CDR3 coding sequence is TGTGCCAGCAGCTTAGGAGGGCCCCTCATTTATAATTCACCCCTCCACTTT.

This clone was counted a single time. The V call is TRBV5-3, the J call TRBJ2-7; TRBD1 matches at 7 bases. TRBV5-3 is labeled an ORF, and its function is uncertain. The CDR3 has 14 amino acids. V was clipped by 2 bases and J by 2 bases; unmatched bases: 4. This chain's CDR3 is CARSFRQGTYEQYF. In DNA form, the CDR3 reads TGTGCCAGAAGCTTCCGACAGGGCACCTACGAGCAGTACTTC.

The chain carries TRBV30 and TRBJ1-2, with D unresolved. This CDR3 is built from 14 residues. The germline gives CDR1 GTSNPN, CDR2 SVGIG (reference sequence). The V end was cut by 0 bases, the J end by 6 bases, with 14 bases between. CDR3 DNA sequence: TGTGCCTGGAGTGTACGGCGGGGTATCAATGGCTACACCTTC. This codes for CAWSVRRGINGYTF.

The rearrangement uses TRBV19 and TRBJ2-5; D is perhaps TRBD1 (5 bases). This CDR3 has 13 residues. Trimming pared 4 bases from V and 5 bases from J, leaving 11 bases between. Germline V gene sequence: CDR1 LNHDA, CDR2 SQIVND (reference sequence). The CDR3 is CASSKPGLETQYF. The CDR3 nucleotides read TGTGCCAGTAGTAAGCCAGGGCTGGAGACCCAGTACTTC.

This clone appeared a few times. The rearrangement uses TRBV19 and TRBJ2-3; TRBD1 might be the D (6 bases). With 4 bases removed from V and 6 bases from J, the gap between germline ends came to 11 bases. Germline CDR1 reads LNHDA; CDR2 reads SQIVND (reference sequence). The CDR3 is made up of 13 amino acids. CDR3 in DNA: TGTGCCAGTAGTACATACAGGGAGGATACGCAGTATTTT. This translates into CASSTYREDTQYF.

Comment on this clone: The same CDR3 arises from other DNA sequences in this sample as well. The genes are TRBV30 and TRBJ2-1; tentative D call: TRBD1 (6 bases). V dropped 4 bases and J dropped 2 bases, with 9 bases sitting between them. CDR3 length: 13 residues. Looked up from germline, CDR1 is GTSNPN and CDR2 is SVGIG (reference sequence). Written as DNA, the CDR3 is TGTGCCTGGAAAAGGGGGACCTACAATGAGCAGTTCTTC. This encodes CAWKRGTYNEQFF.

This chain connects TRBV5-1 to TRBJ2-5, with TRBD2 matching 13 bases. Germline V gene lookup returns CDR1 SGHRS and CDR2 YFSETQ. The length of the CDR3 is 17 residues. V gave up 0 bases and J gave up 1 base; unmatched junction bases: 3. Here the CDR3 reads CASSLARTSGGQETQYF. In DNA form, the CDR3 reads TGCGCCAGCAGCTTGGCCCGGACTAGCGGGGGCCAAGAGACCCAGTACTTC.

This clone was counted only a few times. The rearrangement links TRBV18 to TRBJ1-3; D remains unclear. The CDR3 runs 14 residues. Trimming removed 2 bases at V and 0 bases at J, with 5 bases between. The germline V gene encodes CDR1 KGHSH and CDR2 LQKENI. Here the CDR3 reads CASSPGSSGNTIYF. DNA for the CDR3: TGTGCCAGCTCACCAGGGAGCTCTGGAAACACCATATATTTT. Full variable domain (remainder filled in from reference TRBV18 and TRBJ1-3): NAGVMQNPRHLVRRRGQEARLRCSPMKGHSHVYWYRQLPEEGLKFMVYLQKENIIDESGMPKERFSAEFPKEGPSILRIQQVVRGDSAAYFCASSPGSSGNTIYFGEGSWLTVV.

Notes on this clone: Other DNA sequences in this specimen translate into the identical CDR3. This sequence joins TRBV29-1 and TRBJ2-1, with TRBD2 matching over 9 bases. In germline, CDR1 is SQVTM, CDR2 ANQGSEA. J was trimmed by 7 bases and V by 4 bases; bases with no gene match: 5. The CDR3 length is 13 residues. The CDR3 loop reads CSVGAGGWNEQFF. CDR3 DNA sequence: TGCAGCGTTGGAGCGGGAGGCTGGAATGAGCAGTTCTTC.

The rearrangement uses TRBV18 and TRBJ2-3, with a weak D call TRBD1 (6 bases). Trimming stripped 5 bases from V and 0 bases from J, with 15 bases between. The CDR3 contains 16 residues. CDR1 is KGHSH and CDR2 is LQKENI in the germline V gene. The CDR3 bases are TGTGCCAGCTCAGCGTCCGGGACATTGAGCACAGATACGCAGTATTTT. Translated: CASSASGTLSTDTQYF.

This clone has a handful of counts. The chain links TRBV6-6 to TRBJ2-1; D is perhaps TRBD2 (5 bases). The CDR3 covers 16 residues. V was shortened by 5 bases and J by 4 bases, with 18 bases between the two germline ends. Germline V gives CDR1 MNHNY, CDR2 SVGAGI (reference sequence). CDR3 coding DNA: TGTGCCAGCAGTACCACTTTCGAGGGTTTTTACAATGAGCAGTTCTTC. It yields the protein CASSTTFEGFYNEQFF.

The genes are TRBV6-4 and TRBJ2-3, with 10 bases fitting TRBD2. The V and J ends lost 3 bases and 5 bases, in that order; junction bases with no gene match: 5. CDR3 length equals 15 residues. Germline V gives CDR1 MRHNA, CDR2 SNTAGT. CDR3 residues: CASSELAGDKDTQYF. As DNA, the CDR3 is TGTGCCAGCAGTGAGCTAGCGGGAGACAAAGATACGCAGTATTTT.

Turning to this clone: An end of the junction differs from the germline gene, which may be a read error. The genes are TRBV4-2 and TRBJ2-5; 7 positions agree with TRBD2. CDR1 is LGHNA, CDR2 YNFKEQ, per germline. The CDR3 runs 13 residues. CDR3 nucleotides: TGTGCCAGCAGACAAGGACTAGAGGAGACCCAGTACTTC. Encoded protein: CASRQGLEETQYF.

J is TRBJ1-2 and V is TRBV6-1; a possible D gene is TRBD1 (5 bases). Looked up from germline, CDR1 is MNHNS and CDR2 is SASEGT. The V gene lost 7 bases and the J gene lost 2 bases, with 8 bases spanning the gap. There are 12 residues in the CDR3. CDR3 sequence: CASKHRNYGYTF. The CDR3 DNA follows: TGTGCCAGCAAACACAGGAACTATGGCTACACCTTC.

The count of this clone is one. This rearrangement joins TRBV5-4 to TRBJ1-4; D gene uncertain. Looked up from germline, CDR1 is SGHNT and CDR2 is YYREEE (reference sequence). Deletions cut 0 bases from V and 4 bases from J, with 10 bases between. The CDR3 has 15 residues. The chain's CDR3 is CASSLEGASNEKLFF. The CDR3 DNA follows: TGTGCCAGCAGCTTGGAGGGAGCCAGTAATGAAAAACTGTTTTTT.

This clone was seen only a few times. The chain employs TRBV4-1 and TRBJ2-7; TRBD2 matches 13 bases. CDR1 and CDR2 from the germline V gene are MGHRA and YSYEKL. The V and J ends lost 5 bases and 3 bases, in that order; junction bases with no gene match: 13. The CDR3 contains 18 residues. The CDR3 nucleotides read TGCGCCAGCAGCGACCAACTAGCGGGAGGGAGCTGGGACTACGAGCAGTACTTC. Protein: CASSDQLAGGSWDYEQYF.

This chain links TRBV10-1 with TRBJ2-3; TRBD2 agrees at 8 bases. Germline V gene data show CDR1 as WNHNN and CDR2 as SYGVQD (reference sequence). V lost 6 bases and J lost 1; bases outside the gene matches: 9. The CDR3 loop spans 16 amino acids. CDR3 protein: CASRDPLAGRTDTQYF. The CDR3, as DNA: TGCGCCAGCAGAGATCCCTTAGCGGGGCGCACAGATACGCAGTATTTT.

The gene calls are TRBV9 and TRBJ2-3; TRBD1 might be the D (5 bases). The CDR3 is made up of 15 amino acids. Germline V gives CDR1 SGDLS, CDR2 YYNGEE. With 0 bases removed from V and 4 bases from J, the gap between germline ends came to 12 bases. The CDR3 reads CASSVGGEGADTQYF. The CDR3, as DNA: TGTGCCAGCAGCGTAGGGGGCGAAGGAGCAGATACGCAGTATTTT. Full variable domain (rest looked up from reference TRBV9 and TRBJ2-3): DSGVTQTPKHLITATGQRVTLRCSPRSGDLSVYWYQQSLDQGLQFLIQYYNGEERAKGNILERFSAQQFPDLHSELNLSSLELGDSALYFCASSVGGEGADTQYFGPGTRLTVL.